This TCR beta chain was recovered during a study of beta chain features in type 1 diabetes (dated by TCRdb to the late 2010s). General notes on the study: No differences in mean age, gender distribution, total cell number or subset yield were found between patients and healthy donors. A total of approximately 100,000,000 sorted cells were examined across all samples, and the number of cells per subset was strongly correlated with RNA yield. The study compared the TCRB repertoires of sorted circulating CD4+ T cell subsets in recently diagnosed type 1 diabetes patients with those in matched healthy donors. Regulatory and stem cell-like memory subsets were obtained from only 8 patients and roughly 8 healthy donors, while naive and central memory subsets were obtained from all 28 donors. Study-level results and caveats: At VDJ recombination sites, patients with type 1 diabetes made fewer insertions and deleted more nucleotides, a pattern implying thymic rearrangement abnormalities. PCR might favor shorter templates, but patient and control samples were amplified and corrected together, so any skew would affect both groups equally. Because cDNA rather than genomic DNA was sequenced, highly expressing activated cells could have been over-represented, although no difference in activation and CD3 levels was found between groups. Naive, central memory and regulatory TCRB repertoires appeared more similar among patients than among healthy donors. In all four CD4+ subsets, TCRB CDR3 length was moderately but significantly shorter in type 1 diabetes patients. Only small numbers of individuals were included in the HLA sub-analyses, which left unresolved whether HLA type had any influence on TCRB rearrangement.

This clone turned up a few times. The clone's antigen remains unknown. No much larger clonotype is one base removed from it; base qualities were not supplied. Taken from cysteine to phenylalanine, the CDR3 has 16 residues. This entry keeps only the CDR3 DNA: 48 bases, framed from base 1. At the junction V is shortened by 1 base and J by 4 bases; bases outside the gene matches: 4. Reading the germline V gene (reference sequence) gives CDR1 GTSNPN and CDR2 SVGIG. All of the isolated RNA was reverse transcribed with the High Capacity cDNA Reverse Transcription Kit, so expressed TCRB transcripts were sequenced. Naive, central memory and regulatory T cell samples underwent deep immunoSEQ sequencing, averaging about 3.3 million total reads per sample. Sorted cells were lysed in RLT buffer, and RNA was extracted using DNase-treated RNeasy Micro or Mini kits according to cell number. To prevent cross-contamination, each cell subset was processed individually, whereas patient and healthy donor samples were processed jointly. Using the immunoSEQ multiplex PCR, TCRB sequences were amplified from cDNA into 87-bp fragments spanning the CDR3 region. Sequencing of the amplicons was performed on the Illumina HiSeq platform. In the original analysis: PCR bias was computationally corrected using synthetic template baselines, reads within Hamming distance 2 were collapsed, and singletons that could not be merged were discarded. Reads were aligned against IMGT to assign V, D and J genes, CDR3 length and insertions or deletions at six rearrangement sites. Within each subset, clonotype counts were normalized to sorted cell number, after which true diversity and Gini coefficients were computed with the tcR R package. Repertoire sharing was quantified using the overlap coefficient calculated on TCRB nucleotide sequences. Sourced from immuneACCESS, this table was stored by TCRdb with only in-frame sequences that have V and J called. A share of the clones is absent; for the studies checked, an unresolved V gene accounts for under half, and the remainder has no known explanation. V, J and clone size were drawn from that table, and D and trimming were deduced from the DNA. This sample lists some 220,000 clones; around 9.9% were detected once. In total, the top ten clones hold 1% to 1.5% of the sample.

Each donor gave one peripheral blood draw, averaging roughly 100 mL, which was collected into heparinised tubes. A BD FACSAria II and a panel including CD45RO, CCR7, CD25, CD127, CD95 and CD27 were used to sort naive, central memory, regulatory and stem cell-like memory CD4+ T cells. A purity above 95% was achieved for all sorted populations. PBMCs were separated immediately by Lymphoprep density gradient centrifugation and were stained directly, without being cultured. So that batch effects would be minimized, each experiment stained and sorted samples in pairs, pairing one healthy donor with one patient.

Sequencing was done on a sample of central memory CD4+ T cells from blood. The chain is encoded by TRBV30 joined to TRBJ2-1, with TRBD2 matching 13 junction bases. The sequence came from a young man in good health. The CDR3 is CAWSGETSGRYNEQFF. At the DNA level, the sequence is TGTGCCTGGAGTGGGGAGACTAGCGGGAGGTACAATGAGCAGTTCTTC. The reference TRBV30 and TRBJ2-1 proteins fill in what lies around the CDR3, so the full variable domain reads SQTIHQWPATLVQPVGSPLSLECTVEGTSNPNLYWYRQAAGRGLQLLFYSVGIGQISSEVPQNLSASRPQDRQFILSSKKLLLSDSGFYLCAWSGETSGRYNEQFFGPGTRLTVL.